This passage covers 19 T cell receptor beta chains from one sample sequenced in a study of tumor-infiltrating lymphocytes in primary liver carcinoma. TCR beta cDNA was prepared out of roughly 450 ng total RNA by means of a constant-region primer. Nested multiplex PCR, run for three rounds with slightly modified ARM-PCR, yielded TCR beta libraries. Researchers ran the first two PCR rounds for 10 cycles each with TRBV1-TRBV30 forward primers and a C-beta reverse primer. TCRdb reprocessed the multiplex PCR reads with MiXCR, giving one entry per CDR3 protein. The sample contains 250,000 to 350,000 distinct CDR3 sequences, around three fifths of which appear only once. Germline DNA was also extracted, and blood RNA derived from unsorted whole blood. The sequenced sample was peripheral blood. The origin of the receptors is a woman aged 25-40 years with primary liver carcinoma and hepatitis B virus infection.

Note on this clonotype: A much bigger clone sits one base away, suggesting this may be a read error. The V and J genes are TRBV29-1 and TRBJ2-1; TRBD2 might be the D (6 bases). Germline assignment: CDR1 SQVTM and CDR2 ANQGSEA. The CDR3 consists of 16 residues. CDR3 loop: CSVEAGLASSYNEQLF. As DNA, the CDR3 is TGCAGCGTTGAGGCGGGACTCGCGAGCTCCTACAATGAGCAGCTCTTC.

Note on this clonotype: It may be a read error: a sequence one base away is much more abundant. The V call is TRBV12-3 or TRBV12-4, the J call TRBJ2-1, with 11 bases aligning to TRBD2. The V segment lost 3 bases and the J segment 7 bases; nucleotides outside the gene matches: 5. This CDR3 region has 15 residues. CDR3 bases: TGTGCCAGCAGTTTTGCCCCTAGCGGGGGGAATGAGCAGTTCTTC. This sequence encodes CASSFAPSGGNEQFF.

This clonotype was counted ten times or more. This chain uses TRBV14 with TRBJ1-1; no firm D call. The ends were cut back, 3 bases at V and 0 bases at J, with 5 bases in the middle. The CDR3 consists of 13 residues. Germline-derived CDR1 and CDR2 are SGHDN and FVKESK. CDR3 region: CASSQALNTEAFF. The CDR3 coding sequence is TGTGCCAGCAGCCAGGCTCTGAACACTGAAGCTTTCTTT.

In its sample, this clonotype was seen many times. The V and J genes are TRBV29-1 and TRBJ2-2; D is uncertain. V lost 0 bases to trimming and J lost 2 bases, with 10 bases between them. Per the germline V gene, CDR1 is SQVTM and CDR2 is ANQGSEA. The CDR3 has 15 amino acids. DNA of the CDR3: TGCAGCGTTGAAGATCGTGGCGATAACACCGGGGAGCTGTTTTTT. This translates into CSVEDRGDNTGELFF.

This clonotype has only a few counts. A much larger clonotype is one base distant, so this may be a read error. This chain connects TRBV6-5 to TRBJ2-1; 13 bases agree with TRBD2. The CDR3 consists of 15 residues. Germline V gene data show CDR1 as MNHEY and CDR2 as SVGAGI. CDR3 nucleotide sequence: TGTACCAGCAGGCGACTAGCGGGAGGATGGGATGAGCAGTTCTTC. It is translated as CTSRRLAGGWDEQFF.

This chain uses TRBV20-1 with TRBJ2-3; D is unresolved. CDR1 and CDR2 from the germline V gene are DFQATT and SNEGSKA (reference sequence). CDR3 size: 12 residues. V was cut by 1 base and J by 5 bases, with 7 bases left in between. The CDR3 sequence: CSARGPEDTQYF. CDR3 sequence (DNA): TGCAGTGCTAGAGGGCCTGAAGATACGCAGTATTTT.

For this clonotype: Just one base apart from a much larger clone, this may be a read error. This rearrangement joins TRBV12-3 or TRBV12-4 to TRBJ2-7; 7 bases map to TRBD1. V lost 0 bases and J lost 3; bases outside the gene matches: 5. This CDR3 contains 15 residues. CDR3 coding DNA: TGTGCCAGCAGTTTAGCCGGGGCAGGGGGCTACGAGCAGTACTTC. Its translation is CASSLAGAGGYEQYF.

This clonotype appeared once. This may be a read error: a much more frequent sequence differs by one nucleotide. The rearrangement links TRBV29-1 to TRBJ2-1; D unclear. The CDR3 extends over 13 amino acids. Germline assignment: CDR1 SQVTM and CDR2 ANQGSEA. The CDR3 coding sequence is TGCAGCGTTCCAAATCGCTCCTACAATAAGCAGTTCTTC. The encoded protein is CSVPNRSYNKQFF.

Points on this clonotype: The junction departs from germline at one end; a sequencing error may be responsible. The genes are TRBV28 and TRBJ2-2; the match to TRBD1 covers 8 bases. The length of the CDR3 is 17 residues. In germline, CDR1 is MDHEN, CDR2 SYDVKM. This CDR3 is CASSLQGAGGYTGEQFF. The CDR3 DNA follows: TGTGCCAGCAGTTTACAAGGTGCAGGGGGCTACACCGGGGAGCAGTTTTTT.

This chain connects TRBV18 to TRBJ2-3; 7 nucleotides line up with TRBD1. Germline values: CDR1 KGHSH, CDR2 LQKENI. The CDR3 length is 15 residues. J lost 0 bases, V lost 3 bases, and 3 bases had no gene match. The CDR3 sequence is CASSPDRRSTDTQYF. CDR3 sequence (DNA): TGTGCCAGCTCACCGGACAGGAGGAGCACAGATACGCAGTATTTT. Variable domain in full (rest from reference TRBV18 and TRBJ2-3): NAGVMQNPRHLVRRRGQEARLRCSPMKGHSHVYWYRQLPEEGLKFMVYLQKENIIDESGMPKERFSAEFPKEGPSILRIQQVVRGDSAAYFCASSPDRRSTDTQYFGPGTRLTVL.

Remarks on this clonotype: In this CDR3 the conserved last residue, phenylalanine or tryptophan, is missing, so a read error is likely. The V gene is TRBV11-2, the J gene TRBJ2-7; no clear D. Trimming pared 1 base from V and 3 bases from J, leaving 10 bases between. Germline CDR1 reads SGHAT; CDR2 reads FQNNGV. This CDR3 comprises 14 residues. DNA of the CDR3: TGTGCCAGCAGCTTAGGAGGCCTGGGCTACGAGCAGTACATC. Amino acid sequence: CASSLGGLGYEQYI.

As for this clonotype: A read error is possible here, since a much larger clone lies one base away. This chain connects TRBV12-3 or TRBV12-4 to TRBJ2-3; no clear D gene. The CDR3 is 11 residues long. The germline V and J ends were trimmed by 3 bases and 10 bases, with 8 bases remaining between them. The CDR3 region has the DNA TGTGCCAGCAGTTTTGCGAATGCGCAGTATTTT. It yields the protein CASSFANAQYF.

This clonotype appeared a single time. The junction departs from the called germline gene at one end, perhaps through a read error. This chain connects TRBV5-5 to TRBJ2-5; no reliable D call. Germline lookup yields CDR1 SGHKS and CDR2 YYEKEE (reference sequence). The CDR3 has 14 residues. The CDR3 DNA follows: TGTGCCAGCAGCCCCTTGAGCAACCAAGGGACCCAGTACTTC. This sequence encodes CASSPLSNQGTQYF.

The chain combines TRBV6-5 with TRBJ1-5; 8 bases map to TRBD1. The CDR3 runs to 18 residues. V shed 5 bases, J shed 0 bases, and the junction held 12 bases outside the gene matches. Germline V gives CDR1 MNHEY, CDR2 SVGAGI. The CDR3 loop is CASSRSGTGGFSNQPQHF. The CDR3 coding sequence is TGTGCCAGCAGTCGATCCGGGACAGGAGGATTTAGCAATCAGCCCCAGCATTTT.

About this clonotype itself: One end of the junction is discordant with germline, which a read error may explain. The genes are TRBV7-9 and TRBJ2-3; D call uncertain. The CDR3 runs to 16 residues. The germline CDR1 and CDR2 sequences are SEHNR and FQNEAQ (reference sequence). CDR3 residues: CASGLAYSRNTDTQYF. In nucleotides, the CDR3 is TGTGCCAGCGGCTTAGCATACAGCAGAAACACAGATACGCAGTATTTT.

As to this clonotype: One end of the junction does not line up with germline, which may come from a read error. The chain is built from TRBV11-2 and TRBJ2-2; D ambiguous. The CDR3 spans 15 residues. From germline, CDR1 is SGHAT and CDR2 FQNNGV. The CDR3 coding sequence is TGTGTCAGCACCTCTACTCCAGCGAGCACCGGGGAGCTGTTTTTT. Translating it yields CVSTSTPASTGELFF. Based on the CDR3 plus reference TRBV11-2 and TRBJ2-2, the full variable domain is EAGVAQSPRYKIIEKRQSVAFWCNPISGHATLYWYQQILGQGPKLLIQFQNNGVVDDSQLPKDRFSAERLKGVDSTLKIQPAKLEDSAVYLCVSTSTPASTGELFFGEGSRLTVL.

As to this clonotype: A read error may be the cause here, since a much bigger clone is one base away. This chain connects TRBV4-1 to TRBJ2-1; possibly TRBD2 for D (6 bases). Trimming left V 1 base short and J 8 bases short, with 12 bases between. The germline CDR1 and CDR2 sequences are MGHRA and YSYEKL. This CDR3 is built from 14 residues. The CDR3 here is CASSQGGLHDEQFF. DNA for the CDR3: TGCGCCAGCAGCCAAGGGGGACTGCATGATGAGCAGTTCTTC.

Worth noting for this clonotype: One base away lies a much larger clone, so this may be a sequencing read error. The chain joins TRBV5-5 to TRBJ2-1; D gene unclear. Trimming removed 0 bases from V and 6 bases from J, with 13 bases in between. There are 15 residues in the CDR3. The germline gives CDR1 SGHKS, CDR2 YYEKEE (reference sequence). In DNA, the CDR3 is TGTGCCAGCAGCTTGGATGCTAGAGGAGTCAATGAGCAGTTCTTC. The encoded protein is CASSLDARGVNEQFF. Combining the CDR3 with reference TRBV5-5 and TRBJ2-1 gives the whole variable domain DAGVTQSPTHLIKTRGQQVTLRCSPISGHKSVSWYQQVLGQGPQFIFQYYEKEERGRGNFPDRFSARQFPNYSSELNVNALLLGDSALYLCASSLDARGVNEQFFGPGTRLTVL.

A few counts support this clonotype. V usage is TRBV12-3 or TRBV12-4 and J usage is TRBJ2-7; no firm D call. The CDR3 consists of 17 residues. Trimming removed 3 bases at V and 3 bases at J, with 21 bases between. In DNA, the CDR3 is TGTGCCAGCAGTTTTCCCCCTAGTGGGATTAATCTCTACGAGCAGTACTTC. Its protein is CASSFPPSGINLYEQYF.